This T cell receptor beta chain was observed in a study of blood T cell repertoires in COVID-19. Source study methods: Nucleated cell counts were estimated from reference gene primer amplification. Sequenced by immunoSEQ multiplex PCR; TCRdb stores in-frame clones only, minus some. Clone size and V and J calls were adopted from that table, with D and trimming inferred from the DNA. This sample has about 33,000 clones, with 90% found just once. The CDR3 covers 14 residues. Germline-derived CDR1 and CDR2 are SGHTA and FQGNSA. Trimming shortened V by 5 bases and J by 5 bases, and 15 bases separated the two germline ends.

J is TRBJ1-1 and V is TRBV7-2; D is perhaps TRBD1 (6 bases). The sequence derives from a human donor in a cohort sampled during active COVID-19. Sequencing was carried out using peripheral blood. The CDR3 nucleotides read TGTGCCAGCAGCCCCATCCAGGGGTGGACTGAAGCTTTCTTT. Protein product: CASSPIQGWTEAFF.